This T cell receptor beta chain derives from a study of Ad26.COV2.S vaccination and SARS-CoV-2 variants. About the research overall: Donor allocation was to the COV1001 Ad26.COV2.S trial arm. Study-wide results and limits: After vaccination, substantial breadth of spike-specific CD8+ and CD4+ responses was reported.

This table comes from immunoSEQ multiplex PCR, and its TCRdb copy is limited to in-frame clones, with some not included. The profile shows about 350,000 clones, about 85% of them singletons. The CDR3 loop spans 17 amino acids. V lost 4 bases, J lost 1 base, and 9 bases stayed unmatched. Per germline, CDR1 KGHSH and CDR2 LQKENI. Details on this clone: As yet, its antigen is unknown.

Noted treatment: 15 to 20 received Ad26.COV2.S at low or high dose, single or two shots; a few received placebo; per-sample allocation not given. Specimens were obtained on day 63 following the first vaccine or placebo injection. At a Boston site, the person donating was an adult of 18-55 years. Vaccine was an Ad26 vector expressing Wuhan-strain SARS-CoV-2 spike. The source was peripheral blood, collected in a trial of Ad26.COV2.S vaccine versus placebo. The rearrangement uses TRBV18 and TRBJ1-5; 8 bases are a match to TRBD1. The source of this sequence is a person between 18 and 60 years old who received the Ad26.COV2.S COVID-19 vaccine or a placebo. CDR3: CASSQYAGGESNQPQHF. The CDR3 DNA is TGTGCCAGCTCACAATACGCAGGGGGCGAAAGCAATCAGCCCCAGCATTTT. Full variable domain (remainder filled in from reference TRBV18 and TRBJ1-5): NAGVMQNPRHLVRRRGQEARLRCSPMKGHSHVYWYRQLPEEGLKFMVYLQKENIIDESGMPKERFSAEFPKEGPSILRIQQVVRGDSAAYFCASSQYAGGESNQPQHFGDGTRLSIL.